The 13 T cell receptor beta chains reported below all come from one sample, sequenced in a study of T cells after yellow fever vaccination. From the 5' RACE reads, TCRdb called clonotypes with MiXCR, one entry per CDR3 protein. The sample has some 150,000 distinct CDR3 sequences, about 6.9% seen once. The sequencing here drew on CD4+ T cells sorted from PBMCs, taken 10 days after the yellow fever booster vaccination. The receptors were gathered from a man aged 25-45 years who received the YFV17D yellow fever vaccine.

V gene TRBV18 combines with J gene TRBJ2-2; 9 bases agree with TRBD1. V shed 3 bases and J 2 bases; nucleotides not matched to a gene: 4. Germline CDR1 reads KGHSH; CDR2 reads LQKENI. The CDR3 extends over 16 amino acids. The CDR3: CASSPGQGANTGELFF. The CDR3 region has the DNA TGTGCCAGCTCACCGGGACAGGGCGCCAACACCGGGGAGCTGTTTTTT.

This clonotype was recorded many times. CDR3 coding DNA: TGTGCCAGCAGCTTGGCCTTGGATACGCAGTATTTT. Amino acid sequence: CASSLALDTQYF. This chain uses TRBV5-4 with TRBJ2-3, with no clear D. The germline V and J ends were trimmed by 0 bases and 6 bases, with 5 bases remaining between them. The CDR3 spans 12 residues. The germline CDR1 and CDR2 sequences are SGHNT and YYREEE (reference sequence).

On this clonotype: This may come from a read error, since a much larger clone is one base off. This chain links TRBV7-2 with TRBJ2-7; D may correspond to TRBD1 or TRBD2 (5 bases each). This CDR3 spans 13 amino acids. CDR1 is SGHTA and CDR2 is FQGNSA in the germline V gene. DNA of the CDR3: TGTGCCAGCAGCACTAGACAGTCCTACGCGCAGTACTTC. Its protein product is CASSTRQSYAQYF.

This clonotype appeared many times. This chain uses TRBV7-2 with TRBJ2-3; D ambiguous. The CDR3 sequence is 12 residues long. CDR1 is SGHTA, CDR2 FQGNSA, per germline. V lost 2 bases to trimming and J lost 6 bases, with 6 bases between them. The CDR3 coding sequence is TGTGCCAGCAGCTTACAAGGGGATACGCAGTATTTT. Translation gives CASSLQGDTQYF.

At least ten counts were recorded for this clonotype. This sequence joins TRBV18 and TRBJ2-3, with D possibly being TRBD1 (7 bases). The ends were cut back, 8 bases at V and 4 bases at J, with 22 bases in the middle. Germline lookup yields CDR1 KGHSH and CDR2 LQKENI. The CDR3 spans 16 residues. The CDR3 DNA follows: TGTGCCAGCACCTTCCCAGGGGGGAAGATAGCAGATACGCAGTATTTT. Its protein product is CASTFPGGKIADTQYF. The variable domain in full, with the rest retrieved from reference TRBV18 and TRBJ2-3, is NAGVMQNPRHLVRRRGQEARLRCSPMKGHSHVYWYRQLPEEGLKFMVYLQKENIIDESGMPKERFSAEFPKEGPSILRIQQVVRGDSAAYFCASTFPGGKIADTQYFGPGTRLTVL.

This clonotype was seen only a few times. V and J are TRBV13 and TRBJ2-2, with 8 nucleotides matching TRBD2. CDR1 PRHDT and CDR2 FYEKMQ come from the germline V gene (reference sequence). This CDR3 is 16 amino acids long. V shed 5 bases and J 2 bases; nucleotides not matched to a gene: 7. The CDR3 region is CASSQRELQNTGELFF. The CDR3 DNA follows: TGTGCCAGCAGCCAGCGGGAGCTCCAAAACACCGGGGAGCTGTTTTTT. The variable domain in full, with the rest retrieved from reference TRBV13 and TRBJ2-2, is AAGVIQSPRHLIKEKRETATLKCYPIPRHDTVYWYQQGPGQDPQFLISFYEKMQSDKGSIPDRFSAQQFSDYHSELNMSSLELGDSALYFCASSQRELQNTGELFFGEGSRLTVL.

This clonotype was detected ten times or more. This chain links TRBV4-3 with TRBJ2-7, with D perhaps TRBD2 (6 bases). The germline V and J ends were trimmed by 0 bases and 4 bases, with 13 bases remaining between them. CDR1 and CDR2 (germline): LGHNA, YSLEER. CDR3 length equals 15 residues. The CDR3 spells CASSQDLGGRYEQYF. Written as DNA, the CDR3 is TGCGCCAGCAGCCAAGATCTTGGGGGGAGGTACGAGCAGTACTTC.

This clonotype was seen many times. The CDR3, as DNA: TGTGCCGGGGGACTAGCGTCCAATGAGCAGTTCTTC. Translated, it gives CAGGLASNEQFF. The genes are TRBV30 and TRBJ2-1, with 10 nucleotides matching TRBD2. This CDR3 has 12 residues. Losses at the gene ends were 8 bases for V and 6 bases for J; bases not matched to a gene: 4. From germline, CDR1 is GTSNPN and CDR2 SVGIG (reference sequence).

This clonotype was seen only a few times. The gene calls are TRBV15 and TRBJ2-3; possible D gene TRBD2, 6 bases. The V end was cut by 1 base, the J end by 3 bases, with 20 bases between. CDR3 length equals 18 residues. Germline V CDR1 and CDR2: LNHNV, YYDKDF (reference sequence). The CDR3 is CATSRGALGREGTDTQYF. In DNA form, the CDR3 reads TGTGCCACCAGCAGAGGTGCGTTAGGGCGGGAAGGAACAGATACGCAGTATTTT.

This clonotype was picked up many times. V usage is TRBV7-2 and J usage is TRBJ1-2; D remains ambiguous. Trimming cost V 4 bases and J 4 bases, with 10 bases left between them. Germline V gives CDR1 SGHTA, CDR2 FQGNSA. This CDR3 region has 13 residues. The CDR3 DNA follows: TGTGCCAGCAGCTCATCGTCCGGCTATGGCTACACCTTC. It is translated as CASSSSSGYGYTF. Looking up the rest from reference TRBV7-2 and TRBJ1-2 gives the full variable domain: GAGVSQSPSNKVTEKGKDVELRCDPISGHTALYWYRQSLGQGLEFLIYFQGNSAPDKSGLPSDRFSAERTGGSVSTLTIQRTQQEDSAVYLCASSSSSGYGYTFGSGTRLTVV.

CDR3 sequence: CASSWGQTDTQYF. CDR3 DNA sequence: TGCGCCAGCAGCTGGGGACAAACAGATACGCAGTATTTT. The V and J genes are TRBV5-1 and TRBJ2-3, with D possibly being TRBD1 (6 bases). The CDR3 loop spans 13 amino acids. V lost 3 bases and J 3 bases, leaving 8 bases between the germline ends. CDR1 is SGHRS and CDR2 is YFSETQ in the germline V gene.

This clonotype was counted ten times or more. The chain uses TRBV10-2 and TRBJ1-3; D unresolved. The germline CDR1 and CDR2 sequences are WSHSY and SAAADI. Trimming removed 4 bases from V and 0 bases from J, with 7 bases in between. The CDR3 is 14 amino acids. For the CDR3, the DNA is TGCGCCAGCAGTGGAACGAGCTCTGGAAACACCATATATTTT. Translation: CASSGTSSGNTIYF.

At least ten counts were recorded for this clonotype. The J gene is TRBJ2-2, the V gene TRBV2, with a tentative D call TRBD2 (6 bases). Trimming took off 7 bases at V and 0 bases at J, with 18 bases between the two ends. This CDR3 region has 17 residues. The germline V gene has CDR1 SNHLY and CDR2 FYNNEI. CDR3 nucleotide sequence: TGTGCCAGCACGGGACTTGGGGGAGCGTCGAACACCGGGGAGCTGTTTTTT. Translation gives CASTGLGGASNTGELFF. Together with reference TRBV2 and TRBJ2-2, the CDR3 gives the full variable domain: EPEVTQTPSHQVTQMGQEVILRCVPISNHLYFYWYRQILGQKVEFLVSFYNNEISEKSEIFDDQFSVERPDGSNFTLKIRSTKLEDSAMYFCASTGLGGASNTGELFFGEGSRLTVL.